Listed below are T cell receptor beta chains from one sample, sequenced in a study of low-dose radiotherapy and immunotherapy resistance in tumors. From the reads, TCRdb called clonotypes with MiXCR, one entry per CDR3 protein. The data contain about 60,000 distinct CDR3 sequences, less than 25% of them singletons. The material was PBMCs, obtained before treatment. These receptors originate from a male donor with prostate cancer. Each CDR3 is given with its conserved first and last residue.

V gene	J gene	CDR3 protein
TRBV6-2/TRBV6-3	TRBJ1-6	CASSPLGGNSPLHF
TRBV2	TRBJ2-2	CASGTGTSVTGELFF
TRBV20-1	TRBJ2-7	CSARDIRDPTYEQYF
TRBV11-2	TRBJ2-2	CASSWGLAGLFF
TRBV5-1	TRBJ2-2	CASSTPGTGAAGELFF
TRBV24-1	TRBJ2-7	CATSDAGTSGSYEQYF
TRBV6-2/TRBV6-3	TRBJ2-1	CASSWAGNNEQFF
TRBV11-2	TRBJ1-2	CASSLDAFNYGYTF
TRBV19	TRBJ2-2	CASSQGGTGELFFF
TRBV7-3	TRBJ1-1	CASSLDSGTEAFF
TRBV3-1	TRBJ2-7	CASSLQTTGGGNEQYF
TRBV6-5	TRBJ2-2	CASRDKLAGGSTGELFF
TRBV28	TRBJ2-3	CASSRGPADTQYF
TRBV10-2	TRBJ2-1	CASSDGSGRLNEQFF
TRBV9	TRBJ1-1	CASSPTGYGRAEAFF
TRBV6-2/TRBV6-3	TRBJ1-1	CASSEVRAAEAFF
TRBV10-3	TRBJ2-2	CAISDGRTTGELFF
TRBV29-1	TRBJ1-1	CSVDGGTLTEAFF
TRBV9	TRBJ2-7	CASSVGGGTDYEQYF
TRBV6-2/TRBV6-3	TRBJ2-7	CASRQGTSYEQYF
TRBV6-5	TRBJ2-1	CASSYRSGGGSEQFF
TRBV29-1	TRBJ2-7	CSVGTSGRSYEQYF
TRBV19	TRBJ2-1	CASSMTSGNEQFF
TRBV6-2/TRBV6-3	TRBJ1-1	CASSFTGGAGNTEAFF
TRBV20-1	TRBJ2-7	CSAPGGASGGGSYEQYF
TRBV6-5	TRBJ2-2	CASSTRTVANTGELFF
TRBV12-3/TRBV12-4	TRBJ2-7	CASSPIGLAGYEQYF
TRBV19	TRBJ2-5	CASSILGQGPGETQYF
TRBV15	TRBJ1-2	CATSRDFTYTF
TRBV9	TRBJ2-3	CASSVARTQRFTDTQYF
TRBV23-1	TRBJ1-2	CASSGGDREHFYGYTF
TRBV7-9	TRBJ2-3	CASSPSGTDTQYF
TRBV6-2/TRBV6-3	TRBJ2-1	CASSAGQGGTYNEQFF
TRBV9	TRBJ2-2	CASSVREGGELFF
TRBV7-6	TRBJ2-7	CASSSQTSSYEQYF
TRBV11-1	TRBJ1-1	CASSFGGGYNTEAFF
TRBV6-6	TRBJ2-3	CASSYSAGDTDTQYF
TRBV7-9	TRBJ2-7	CASSFQGRDHEQYF
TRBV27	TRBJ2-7	CASSLDGRYSYEQYF
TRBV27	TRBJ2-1	CASSLWRYNEQFF